Sequencing of this T cell receptor beta chain was carried out in a study of identical twins. The CDR3 spans 15 residues. The V gene's germline CDR1 is SQVTM and CDR2 ANQGSEA. V dropped 0 bases and J dropped 7; count of bases not matched to a gene: 6. Findings and limits, study-wide: Cord blood beta clonotypes present at high abundance carried fewer insertions; no such pattern appeared in memory repertoires.

As regards this clonotype: Its target is unknown.

TCRdb recomputed calls from the 5' RACE reads with MiXCR, one row per CDR3 protein. The sample consists of nearly 200,000 distinct CDR3 sequences, about 16% of them appearing once. In addition, the sample was reused for a study of T cells expressing NK-cell markers.

Source material: CD8+ T cells sorted from blood. The sequence derives from a woman aged 18 to 35 in good health. The chain carries TRBV29-1 and TRBJ1-2; 12 nucleotides match TRBD1. CDR3 in amino acids: CSVEDRDRGLAGYTF. The DNA for the CDR3 is TGCAGCGTTGAAGATAGGGACAGGGGGCTAGCTGGCTACACCTTC.